A single count supports the clone carrying this TCR beta chain. This entry is derived from a study of T cell changes during pregnancy in multiple sclerosis. The CDR3 has 11 residues. Germline CDR1 is SNHLY and CDR2 is FYNNEI. V was pared by 3 bases and J by 10 bases, with 9 bases between. TCRdb keeps only in-frame clones here, not all; method: immunoSEQ multiplex PCR. The sample lists around 40,000 clones, around 92% occurring once. The rearrangement uses TRBV2 and TRBJ1-2; D call uncertain. This sequence originates from a female donor with multiple sclerosis, enrolled in a pregnancy study. Sequencing used CD8+ T cells from peripheral blood mononuclear cells, obtained in the third trimester of pregnancy. CDR3 sequence: CASSDLFLYTF. As DNA, the CDR3 is TGTGCCAGCAGTGACCTCTTCCTCTACACCTTC.